Listed below are T cell receptor beta chains from one sample, sequenced in a study of a mutant IDH1 vaccine in newly diagnosed glioma. This table comes from immunoSEQ multiplex PCR, and its TCRdb copy is limited to in-frame clones, with some not included. In the table there are around 35,000 clones, about 80% of which are singletons. Antigens for these TCRs are unknown. This specimen was PBMCs, taken from a glioma patient whose treatment included an IDH1 peptide vaccine. The source is a man aged 25-40 years with glioma. Both conserved end residues are part of each CDR3. The D gene is left open where the match is weak.

TRBJ1-1 | TRBD1 | TRBV5-1 | CASSLNDRAAFF
TRBJ2-7 | TRBD1 | TRBV7-2 | CASSFDGQGFNEQYF
TRBJ1-5 | . | TRBV4-1 | CASSQELARNQPQHF
TRBJ1-1 | . | TRBV4-1 | CASSQDPARGTEAFF
TRBJ1-2 | . | TRBV2 | CASSEKAANYGYTF
TRBJ2-3 | . | TRBV5-4 | CASSFGGTLTDTQYF
TRBJ1-1 | TRBD1 | TRBV5-6 | CASSLWWKGAVDTEAFF
TRBJ2-1 | . | TRBV27 | CASSLLAGSYNEQFF
TRBJ2-1 | TRBD1 | TRBV27 | CASSTGTGSSSYNEQFF
TRBJ1-2 | . | TRBV4-1 | CASSQEEAYYGYTF
TRBJ2-1 | . | TRBV14 | CASSQSDSFSYNEQFF
TRBJ2-7 | TRBD2 | TRBV7-6 | CASSLGGGAGSIAGAYEQYF
TRBJ1-2 | . | TRBV2 | CASSEQGNYGYTF
TRBJ2-7 | TRBD1 | TRBV18 | CASSPLTPTGSSGYEQYF
TRBJ2-2 | . | TRBV2 | CASSELSRRDTGELFF
TRBJ2-7 | . | TRBV5-1 | CASSLAPTYEQYF
TRBJ1-2 | . | TRBV14 | CASSQGTVGVRSRYTF
TRBJ2-3 | TRBD2 | TRBV4-1 | CASSQAGEGDTQYF
TRBJ1-5 | . | TRBV6-1 | CASSEAIGSTPQHF
TRBJ2-7 | . | TRBV4-1 | CASSQLLWGEQYF
TRBJ1-1 | TRBD1 | TRBV28 | CASSSSRGTNTEAFF
TRBJ2-7 | TRBD2 | TRBV5-1 | CASSFSGGAYEQYF
TRBJ2-5 | . | TRBV4-1 | CASSPGMLETQYF
TRBJ2-1 | TRBD2 | TRBV7-9 | CASSGRLAGEVNEQFF
TRBJ1-2 | TRBD1 | TRBV19 | CASSIVWRQGYGYTF
TRBJ2-6 | TRBD1 | TRBV9 | CASSGGTGAVSGANVLTF
TRBJ1-5 | TRBD1 | TRBV19 | CASSTGQGVQPQHF
TRBJ2-5 | . | TRBV9 | CASSGGGRFRTHMNAQETQYF
TRBJ2-7 | TRBD2 | TRBV2 | CASSDLAGGGYEQYF
TRBJ2-1 | . | TRBV27 | CASSLSGTRGLPYNEQFF
TRBJ2-2 | . | TRBV18 | CASSPGEPRTGELFF
TRBJ2-5 | TRBD2 | TRBV15 | CATSREGETSGGKETQYF
TRBJ1-2 | . | TRBV6-1 | CASSGFLRLGPYGYTF
TRBJ1-5 | TRBD1 | TRBV18 | CASSPTRTGGFGNQPQHF
TRBJ2-4 | . | TRBV4-1 | CASSQERQTAKNIQYF